The rows below give T cell receptor beta chains drawn from one sample of a study of graft-versus-host responses after intestinal transplantation. Assay: immunoSEQ multiplex PCR; the TCRdb copy retains only in-frame clones and omits some. Among about 19,000 clones listed, 75% to 95% were seen once. The source material was PBMCs, sampled 350 to 400 days after transplant. These receptors were obtained from a human patient who received an intestinal transplant, so some T cells may come from the graft donor. The CDR3 runs from the conserved cysteine through the conserved F or W. A D gene is named only where the DNA matches it firmly. The size field is filled for only some rows; it gives once, few, many or a size class.

size	V	J	D	CDR3	DNA
NA	TRBV28	TRBJ1-2	NA	CASSSGAQGYTF	TGTGCCAGCAGTTCCGGGGCGCAGGGCTACACCTTC
NA	TRBV4-2	TRBJ1-2	TRBD1	CASSQVGQGLHGYTF	TGTGCCAGCAGCCAAGTGGGACAGGGTTTACATGGCTACACCTTC
NA	TRBV7-8	TRBJ2-5	TRBD2	CASSSGTSLQTQYF	TGTGCCAGCAGCTCAGGGACTAGCCTACAGACCCAGTACTTC
once	TRBV6-5	TRBJ2-1	NA	CASSYSRSYNEQFF	TGTGCCAGCAGTTACTCTCGTTCCTACAATGAGCAGTTCTTC
NA	TRBV4-2	TRBJ1-1	TRBD1	CASSQAGQDGNTEAFF	TGTGCCAGCAGCCAAGCCGGACAGGACGGGAACACTGAAGCTTTCTTT
NA	TRBV5-4	TRBJ2-5	NA	CASCIGGGWDQETQYF	TGTGCCAGCTGCATTGGGGGGGGCTGGGACCAAGAGACCCAGTACTTC
NA	TRBV5-3	TRBJ2-2	TRBD1	CARSPGTGGTNTGELFF	TGTGCCAGAAGCCCCGGGACAGGGGGAACGAACACCGGGGAGCTGTTTTTT
NA	TRBV21-1	TRBJ2-1	NA	CASSKEQFF	TGTGCCAGCAGCAAGGAGCAGTTCTTC
NA	TRBV7-3	TRBJ2-2	NA	CASSFFAVNTGELFF	TGTGCCAGCAGCTTTTTTGCCGTGAACACCGGGGAGCTGTTTTTT
NA	TRBV6-6	TRBJ2-1	NA	CASSYFVGGEQFF	TGTGCCAGCAGTTACTTTGTCGGTGGTGAGCAGTTCTTC
NA	TRBV5-1	TRBJ1-5	NA	CASTRRGSFNQPQHF	TGCGCCAGCACCCGGCGGGGTTCCTTCAATCAGCCCCAGCATTTT
once	TRBV4-1	TRBJ2-3	TRBD1	CASSQQGVADTQYF	TGCGCCAGCAGCCAACAGGGGGTGGCAGATACGCAGTATTTT
NA	TRBV27	TRBJ2-7	NA	CASSPGGLEQYF	TGTGCCAGCAGTCCCGGCGGACTCGAGCAGTACTTC
NA	TRBV4-2	TRBJ2-1	TRBD2	CASSQTSGGAYNEQFF	TGTGCCAGCAGCCAGACTAGCGGGGGGGCCTACAATGAGCAGTTCTTC
NA	TRBV6-5	TRBJ2-7	TRBD1	CASSPGTDYEQYF	TGTGCCAGCAGTCCGGGGACAGACTACGAGCAGTACTTC
NA	TRBV5-6	TRBJ2-5	NA	CASSATQGTETQYF	TGTGCCAGCAGCGCCACCCAGGGTACGGAGACCCAGTACTTC
NA	TRBV6-5	TRBJ1-5	TRBD1	CASSYSAGGVNQPQHF	TGTGCCAGCAGTTACTCAGCAGGGGGCGTCAATCAGCCCCAGCATTTT